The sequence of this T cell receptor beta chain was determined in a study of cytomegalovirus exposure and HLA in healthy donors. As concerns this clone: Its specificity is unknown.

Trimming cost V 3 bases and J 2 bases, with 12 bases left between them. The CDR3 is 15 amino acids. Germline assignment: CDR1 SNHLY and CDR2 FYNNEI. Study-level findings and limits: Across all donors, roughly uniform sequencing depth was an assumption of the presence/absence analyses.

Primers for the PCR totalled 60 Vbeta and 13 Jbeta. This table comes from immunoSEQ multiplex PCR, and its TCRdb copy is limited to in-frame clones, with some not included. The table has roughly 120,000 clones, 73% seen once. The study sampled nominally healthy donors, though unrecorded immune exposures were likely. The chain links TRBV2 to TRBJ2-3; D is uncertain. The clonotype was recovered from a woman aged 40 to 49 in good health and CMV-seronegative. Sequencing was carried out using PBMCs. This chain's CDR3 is CASSEENPYTDTQYF. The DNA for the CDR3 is TGTGCCAGCAGTGAGGAGAACCCCTACACAGATACGCAGTATTTT.